This T cell receptor (beta chain) was identified in a study of glioma-infiltrating T cells. Overall study results and limits: Above-expected tissue-blood divergence occurred in all gliomas, most in low-grade ones. CDR3 overlap between tissue and blood was very small.

The CDR3 runs 14 residues. V dropped 6 bases and J dropped 5 bases, with 16 bases sitting between them. Germline-derived CDR1 and CDR2 are MNHEY and SMNVEV (reference sequence). This clonotype was seen at least ten times. The antigen is undetermined. Using RNA template, CDR3s of TCR alpha and beta were amplified with iRepertoire arm-PCR. Input was roughly 85-400 ng of tissue mRNA or PBMC total RNA. TCRdb independently ran MiXCR on the multiplex PCR reads; one entry per CDR3 protein. The data contain approximately 190,000 distinct CDR3 sequences, roughly a third of them singletons. This chain joins TRBV27 and TRBJ1-1, with D possibly being TRBD1 (5 bases). Sequencing was carried out using glioma tissue, nonneoplastic brain tissue, or PBMCs (not recorded which). This clonotype was obtained from a human donor with low-grade glioma or glioblastoma, undergoing nonglioma brain surgery, or in good health (not recorded which). The CDR3: CASRSRGAGTEAFF. CDR3 bases: TGTGCCAGCAGATCGAGAGGGGCTGGAACTGAAGCTTTCTTT.